This T cell receptor (beta chain) derives from a study of T cell responses to AZD1222 COVID-19 vaccine. Across the study: Second-dose intervals near 4 or 12 weeks were combined. General observations from the study: Among those given AZD1222, only five or six were seropositive at baseline. Among the donors, most were white British and more were female, and clonal diversity was possibly underestimated. The study found vaccine-associated CD4 TCRs spanning spike, dominant at 160-218 and 743-854.

Profiled with immunoSEQ multiplex PCR; TCRdb holds only in-frame clones, not every one. The table lists under 200,000 clones, about nine tenths of them singletons, with 1.5% in the top ten. To note about this clone: Its antigen remains unidentified.

The CDR3 covers 14 residues. The source of this sequence is an adult in good health. The chain couples TRBV21-1 to TRBJ1-2; no check of the table's D call, TRBD1, against the DNA was made. TRBV21-1 constitutes a pseudogene. Material: peripheral blood, obtained on day 0 of AZD1222 vaccination. The CDR3 DNA reads as TGTGCCAGCAGCAAAGGTGACCCAGGTAGGGGCTACACCTTC. It is translated as CASSKGDPGRGYTF.